A single sample gave rise to the 7 T cell receptor beta chains below, sequenced in a study of blood T cell repertoires in COVID-19. Assay used: immunoSEQ multiplex PCR; TCRdb lists only in-frame clones, some missing. The sample consists of approximately 230,000 clones, more than 85% of them appearing once. The sequencing sample was made of PBMCs or T cells enriched from blood (not recorded which). These receptors all come from a woman in her thirties who had recovered from COVID-19.

The rearrangement uses TRBV3-1 (or the pseudogene TRBV3-2) and TRBJ2-1, with a tentative D call TRBD2 (5 bases). The germline gives CDR1 LGHDT, CDR2 YNNKEL (reference sequence). CDR3 size: 14 residues. V gave up 0 bases and J gave up 10 bases, with 13 bases separating them. The CDR3, as DNA: TGTGCCAGCAGCCAAGATCTTACGGAGCGGGAGCAGTTCTTC. This translates into CASSQDLTEREQFF.

This sequence joins TRBV7-9 and TRBJ1-1, with a tentative D call TRBD1 (6 bases). The CDR3 extends over 14 amino acids. V lost 4 bases and J lost 4, with 13 bases in between. From germline, CDR1 is SEHNR and CDR2 FQNEAQ (reference sequence). The CDR3 loop reads CASSSTWGRTEAFF. The CDR3 region has the DNA TGTGCCAGCAGCTCGACATGGGGGCGCACTGAAGCTTTCTTT.

This clone has only one observation. The chain is built from TRBV5-8 and TRBJ1-2; D uncertain. The CDR3 totals 13 residues. V was shortened by 3 bases and J by 5 bases, with 11 bases between the two germline ends. Germline CDR1 and CDR2: SGHTS and YDEGEE. The CDR3 protein is CASSSRAGYGYTF. Written as DNA, the CDR3 is TGTGCCAGCAGCTCGAGGGCGGGTTATGGCTACACCTTC.

The chain employs TRBV4-3 and TRBJ2-7, with TRBD2 matching 8 bases. With 1 base clipped from V and 3 bases from J, the junction kept 8 bases outside the gene matches. Germline V gene sequence: CDR1 LGHNA, CDR2 YSLEER. This CDR3 is 16 amino acids long. The CDR3 DNA follows: TGCGCCAGCAGCCAAGTGACCCCGACTAGCGTCTACGAGCAGTACTTC. Its translation: CASSQVTPTSVYEQYF.

The V and J genes are TRBV10-1 and TRBJ1-5; D ambiguous. The CDR3 runs to 16 residues. Germline V lookup: CDR1 WNHNN, CDR2 SYGVQD (reference sequence). V was pared by 4 bases and J by 2 bases, with 15 bases between. The CDR3 DNA reads as TGCGCCAGCAGTGTTTCGGGGAAGCGGTGCAATCAGCCCCAGCATTTT. Translating gives CASSVSGKRCNQPQHF.

The genes are TRBV14 and TRBJ2-3, with D possibly TRBD2 on 5 matching bases. Germline V gene data show CDR1 as SGHDN and CDR2 as FVKESK. This CDR3 has 14 residues. Deletions cut 5 bases from V and 0 bases from J, with 9 bases between. The CDR3 here is CASSGGLSTDTQYF. In DNA, the CDR3 is TGTGCCAGCAGCGGCGGACTGAGCACAGATACGCAGTATTTT. The variable domain in full, completed from reference TRBV14 and TRBJ2-3, reads EAGVTQFPSHSVIEKGQTVTLRCDPISGHDNLYWYRRVMGKEIKFLLHFVKESKQDESGMPNNRFLAERTGGTYSTLKVQPAELEDSGVYFCASSGGLSTDTQYFGPGTRLTVL.

The count of this clone is one. The chain carries TRBV6-5 and TRBJ1-2, with 7 nucleotides matching TRBD1. Looked up from germline, CDR1 is MNHEY and CDR2 is SVGAGI. The CDR3 is made up of 15 amino acids. J was trimmed by 6 bases and V by 2 bases; bases with no gene match: 9. The CDR3 nucleotides are TGTGCCAGCAGTTACACGTCAGAGGGGGCGGATGGCTACACCTTC. It specifies CASSYTSEGADGYTF.